This T cell receptor beta chain was sequenced during a study of beta chain features in type 1 diabetes. What was sequenced were expressed TCRB transcripts, since all of the isolated RNA had been reverse transcribed. TCRdb keeps only in-frame clones here, not all; method: immunoSEQ multiplex PCR. Of about 710,000 clones listed, more than 12% are singletons. V was pared by 6 bases and J by 9 bases, with 4 bases of the junction left unmatched. The CDR3 totals 13 residues. Germline CDR1 and CDR2: SGHAT and FQNNGV. This clone has a handful of counts. Its antigen remains unidentified. Study conclusions and caveats: In every one of the four CD4+ subsets, TCRB CDR3s were moderately but significantly shorter in Type 1 diabetes patients. Small HLA sub-analyses could not settle whether HLA shapes TCRB rearrangement.

Sequencing input: naive CD4+ T cells from blood. This TCR was recovered from a man younger than 35 with type 1 diabetes. The V gene is TRBV11-2, the J gene TRBJ2-1, with 11 bases fitting TRBD2. CDR3 DNA sequence: TGTGCCAGCAGGACTAGCGGGATGCCTGAGCAGTTCTTC. Translation gives CASRTSGMPEQFF.